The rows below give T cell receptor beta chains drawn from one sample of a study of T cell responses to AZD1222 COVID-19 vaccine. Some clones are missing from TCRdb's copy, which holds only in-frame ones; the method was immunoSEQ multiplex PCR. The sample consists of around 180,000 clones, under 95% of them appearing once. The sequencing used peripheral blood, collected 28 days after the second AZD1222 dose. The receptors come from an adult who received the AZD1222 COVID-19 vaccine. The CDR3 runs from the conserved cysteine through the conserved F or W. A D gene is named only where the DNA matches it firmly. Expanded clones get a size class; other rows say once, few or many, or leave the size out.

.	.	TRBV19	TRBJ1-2	TGTGCCAGTAGTACGGGATACGGTTTGATAAGGGGCTACACCTTC	CASSTGYGLIRGYTF
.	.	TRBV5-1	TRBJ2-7	TGCGCCAGCAGCTTAGAGCCGGCTAGCTCCTACGAGCAGTACTTC	CASSLEPASSYEQYF
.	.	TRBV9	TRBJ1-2	TGTGCCAGCAGCGTAGGTGGAGGGACCAATGGCTACACCTTC	CASSVGGGTNGYTF
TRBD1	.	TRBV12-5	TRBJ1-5	TGTGCTAGTGGTTTTGGGGACAGAAGCAATCAGCCCCAGCATTTT	CASGFGDRSNQPQHF
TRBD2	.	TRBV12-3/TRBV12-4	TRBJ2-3	TGTGCCAGCAGTCCGGGGGGTGCAGATACGCAGTATTTT	CASSPGGADTQYF
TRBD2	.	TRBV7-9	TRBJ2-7	TGTGCCAGCAGCCGGGGACTAGCGGGCCCCCTCTACGAGCAGTACTTC	CASSRGLAGPLYEQYF
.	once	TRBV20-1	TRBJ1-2	TGCAGTGCTCGACTGCTCTATGGCTACACCTTC	CSARLLYGYTF
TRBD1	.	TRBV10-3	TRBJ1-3	TGTGCCATCAGCGAGCTACGGACAGGTGCAAGGAGATCCTCTGGAAACACCATATATTTT	CAISELRTGARRSSGNTIYF
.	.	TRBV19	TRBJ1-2	TGTGCCAGTAGTAGGCCCCGTGCCTATGGCTACACCTTC	CASSRPRAYGYTF
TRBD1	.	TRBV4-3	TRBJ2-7	TGCGCCAGCAGCCAAGATTGGGACAGGGCCTACGAGCAGTACTTC	CASSQDWDRAYEQYF
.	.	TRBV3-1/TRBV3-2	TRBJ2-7	TGTGCCAGCAGCCAAGGGTTTGATCGGACAACTAGCTCCTACGAGCAGTACTTC	CASSQGFDRTTSSYEQYF
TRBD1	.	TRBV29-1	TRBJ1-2	TGCAGCGTGGATGGACAGGGGAGATATGGCTACACCTTC	CSVDGQGRYGYTF
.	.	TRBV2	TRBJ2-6	TGTGCCAGCCTAAAGGGCCTTCGACGCTCTGGGGCCAACGTCCTGACTTTC	CASLKGLRRSGANVLTF
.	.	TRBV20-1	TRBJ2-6	TGCAGTGCTAGTTCGATCTCTGGGGCCAACGTCCTGACTTTC	CSASSISGANVLTF
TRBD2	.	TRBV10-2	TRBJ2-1	TGCGCCAGCAGTGAGATGGTAGCGGGGGCCGGGGGCAATGAGCAGTTCTTC	CASSEMVAGAGGNEQFF
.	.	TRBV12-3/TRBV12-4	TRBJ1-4	TGTGCCAGCAGTTTCGGGGTTAATGAAAAACTGTTTTTT	CASSFGVNEKLFF
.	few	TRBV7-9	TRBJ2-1	TGTGCCAGCAGCTCCTGGGCTGGAGGGTACGATGAGCAGTTCTTC	CASSSWAGGYDEQFF
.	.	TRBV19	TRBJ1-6	TGTGCCAGCAAGGAAATAGAAACAGGCGGCCTTTGGCCCCTCCACTTT	CASKEIETGGLWPLHF
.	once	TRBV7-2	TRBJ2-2	TGTGCCAGCAGCTTAGAGAGGGGGAGGGCGATCGGGGAGCTGTTTTTT	CASSLERGRAIGELFF
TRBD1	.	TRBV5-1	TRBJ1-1	TGCGCCAGCAGCAGCTTGGGACAGAGGAACACTGAAGCTTTCTTT	CASSSLGQRNTEAFF
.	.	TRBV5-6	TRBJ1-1	TGTGCCAGCAGCTTGAGTGAAACCGGCGCCCGAGAAGCTTTCTTT	CASSLSETGAREAFF
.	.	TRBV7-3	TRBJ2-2	TGTGCCAGCAGCTTAAACCGGAACACCGGGGAGCTGTTTTTT	CASSLNRNTGELFF
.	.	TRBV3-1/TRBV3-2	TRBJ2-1	TGTGCCAGCAGCCAAGATCCGCAATACAATGAGCAGTTCTTC	CASSQDPQYNEQFF
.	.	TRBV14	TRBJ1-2	TGTGCCAGCAGCCCCGCTAACTATGGCTACACCTTC	CASSPANYGYTF
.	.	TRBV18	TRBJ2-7	TGTGCCAGCTCACCACCGCGTCCCTCAAACGAGCAGTACTTC	CASSPPRPSNEQYF
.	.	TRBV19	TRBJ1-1	TGTGCCAGTAGTATCATACGGGAGACTTACATGAACACTGAAGCTTTCTTT	CASSIIRETYMNTEAFF
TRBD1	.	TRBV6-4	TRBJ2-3	TGTGCCAGCAGTGAAACAGGGGGCTCCGCAGATACGCAGTATTTT	CASSETGGSADTQYF
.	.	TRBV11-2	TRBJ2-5	TGTGCCAGCAGCTTAGGAGGGGGGCGGGGAGAGACCCAGTACTTC	CASSLGGGRGETQYF
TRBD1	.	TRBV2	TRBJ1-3	TGTGCCAGCAGTAACACAGGGGGCATGGACACCATATATTTT	CASSNTGGMDTIYF
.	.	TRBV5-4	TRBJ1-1	TGTGCCAGCAGCGGTAAGCCGGTCACTGAAGCTTTCTTT	CASSGKPVTEAFF
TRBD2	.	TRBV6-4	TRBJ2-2	TGTGCCAGCAGTGACCCTTCTAGCGGGGGGTCCCCCGGGGAGCTGTTTTTT	CASSDPSSGGSPGELFF
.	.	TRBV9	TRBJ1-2	TGTGCCAGCAGCCCCAGAACAGGAAACTATGGCTACACCTTC	CASSPRTGNYGYTF
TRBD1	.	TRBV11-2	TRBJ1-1	TGTGCCAGCACTCTCCAAGCAGGGGGCACTGAAGCTTTCTTT	CASTLQAGGTEAFF
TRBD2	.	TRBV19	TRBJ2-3	TGTGCCAGTAGTCTCGGGGGGTACACAGATACGCAGTATTTT	CASSLGGYTDTQYF
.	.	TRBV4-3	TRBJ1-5	TGCGCCAGCAGCCAGGACACGGAGCAGCCCCAGCATTTT	CASSQDTEQPQHF
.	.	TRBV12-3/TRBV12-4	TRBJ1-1	TGTGCCAGCAGTTTAAGTCGAGCTTTCTTT	CASSLSRAFF
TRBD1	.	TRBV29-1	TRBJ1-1	TGCAGCGTTCCACAGGGGGGGACTGAAGCTTTCTTT	CSVPQGGTEAFF
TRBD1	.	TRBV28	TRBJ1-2	TGTGCCAGCAGTCCGGGACAGGTCTATGGCTACACCTTC	CASSPGQVYGYTF
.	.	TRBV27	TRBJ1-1	TGTGCCAGCAGTTTATCGGGGGTTGCGAGGAAGATCGAAGCTTTCTTT	CASSLSGVARKIEAFF
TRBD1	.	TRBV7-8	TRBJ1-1	TGTGCCAGCAGCTTGTTCAGGGGACAGGGGGCTATGAACACTGAAGCTTTCTTT	CASSLFRGQGAMNTEAFF
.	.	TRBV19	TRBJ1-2	TGTGCCAGTAGTATATCGGGACGGCCTAACTATGGCTACACCTTC	CASSISGRPNYGYTF
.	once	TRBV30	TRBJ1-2	TGTGCCTGGAGTGTACTGGGGAAATTATATGGCTACACCTTC	CAWSVLGKLYGYTF
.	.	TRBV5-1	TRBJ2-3	TGCGCCAGCAGCGGGGTGGGCACAGATACGCAGTATTTT	CASSGVGTDTQYF
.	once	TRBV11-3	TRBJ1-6	TGTGCCAGCAGCTTAGATCGGGGGGACAATTCACCCCTCCACTTT	CASSLDRGDNSPLHF
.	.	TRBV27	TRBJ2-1	TGTGCCAGCAGTCCGGGCCTTAGGCATGAGCAGTTCTTC	CASSPGLRHEQFF
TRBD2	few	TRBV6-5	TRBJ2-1	TGTGCCAGCAGTTACTCGGCGGGGGGGGCAGGAGAGCAGTTCTTC	CASSYSAGGAGEQFF
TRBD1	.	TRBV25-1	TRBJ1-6	TGTGCCAGCAGCGCCGGGACAGGGAGCTCCTATAATTCACCCCTCCACTTT	CASSAGTGSSYNSPLHF
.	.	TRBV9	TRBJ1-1	TGTGCCAGCAGAATGGATGCTATAGCTGAAGCTTTCTTT	CASRMDAIAEAFF